These T cell receptor beta chains were read from a single sample in a study of blood T cell repertoires in COVID-19. Produced via immunoSEQ multiplex PCR; TCRdb's table is partial and in-frame only. The sample lists roughly 200,000 clones, roughly 88% occurring once. The sequencing sample was made of peripheral blood. All receptors derive from a human donor in a cohort sampled during active COVID-19. CDR3s leave out the opening cysteine and the closing phenylalanine or tryptophan. D genes are given only for firm matches. Some rows mark clone size as missing; the rest say once, few, many or name a class of expanded clone.

CDR3 protein	D gene	J gene	V gene	clone size
ASSNEGVDSSVFEQY	NA	TRBJ2-7	TRBV7-6	NA
ASSMRGQGASGYT	TRBD1	TRBJ1-2	TRBV19	NA
ASSGQGYGYT	NA	TRBJ1-2	TRBV2	NA
ASSPGGTQY	NA	TRBJ2-5	TRBV6-6	once
ASSIPRTGLNTGELF	TRBD1	TRBJ2-2	TRBV19	NA
ASSLGTKNYEQY	NA	TRBJ2-7	TRBV5-4	NA
ASSLGGGETQY	NA	TRBJ2-5	TRBV5-1	once
ASSSAGTGRKAV	TRBD1	TRBJ2-7	TRBV7-2	few
ASSDAAAYVYNEQF	NA	TRBJ2-1	TRBV10-2	NA
ASSSGLAGTGELF	TRBD2	TRBJ2-2	TRBV11-2	NA
ASSFSGRGEETQY	TRBD2	TRBJ2-5	TRBV28	NA
ASSFTGVNSPLH	TRBD1	TRBJ1-6	TRBV7-9	NA
ASSLGSAGETQY	NA	TRBJ2-5	TRBV5-4	NA
ASSSGLVAYEQY	TRBD2	TRBJ2-7	TRBV18	NA
ASTNPGEGTIQPQH	NA	TRBJ1-5	TRBV19	NA
ASSPTGTALEAF	TRBD1	TRBJ1-1	TRBV18	NA
ASSPDRDTEAF	NA	TRBJ1-1	TRBV11-2	NA
ASSQASGNTIY	NA	TRBJ1-3	TRBV3-1/TRBV3-2	NA
ASRAHTGGEY	TRBD1	TRBJ2-7	TRBV6-5	NA
ASSPTGTGSYEQY	TRBD1	TRBJ2-7	TRBV6-5	NA
ASSSMQGPPNTGELF	NA	TRBJ2-2	TRBV7-7	NA
ASSLGASPAGELF	NA	TRBJ2-2	TRBV7-9	NA
ASSRTSGSESRLTDTQY	TRBD2	TRBJ2-3	TRBV18	once
ASRRTGSLSYEQY	TRBD1	TRBJ2-7	TRBV28	NA
ASSLDAETQY	NA	TRBJ2-5	TRBV4-1	NA
ASSWGTGRSTDTQY	NA	TRBJ2-3	TRBV5-6	NA
ASSPGKIDTQY	NA	TRBJ2-3	TRBV2	NA
ASSARQNTGELF	NA	TRBJ2-2	TRBV7-9	NA
ASSRSPGTGTYEQY	TRBD1	TRBJ2-7	TRBV6-6	NA
ASGPQREGRFEQF	TRBD2	TRBJ2-1	TRBV12-5	NA
ASSHSRGGNYGYT	NA	TRBJ1-2	TRBV7-9	NA
ASSLGRADEQY	NA	TRBJ2-7	TRBV3-1/TRBV3-2	NA
ASSRAASGANVLT	NA	TRBJ2-6	TRBV19	NA
AISEGWAYREIGREQY	NA	TRBJ2-7	TRBV10-3	NA
SVGRQGIDTQY	NA	TRBJ2-3	TRBV29-1	NA
ASSLTSGSFNEQF	TRBD2	TRBJ2-1	TRBV19	NA
ASSRAERTTLGAGELF	NA	TRBJ2-2	TRBV5-4	NA
ASSFRGGTPYEQY	NA	TRBJ2-7	TRBV28	once
ASSQLAGGTPSTDTQY	TRBD2	TRBJ2-3	TRBV4-1	NA
AWSEPGELF	NA	TRBJ2-2	TRBV30	NA
AISDPGLAQTYEQY	TRBD2	TRBJ2-7	TRBV10-3	NA
ASSLSRGSVNEQF	NA	TRBJ2-1	TRBV27	NA